A single sample gave rise to the 11 T cell receptor beta chains below, sequenced in a study of blood T cell repertoires in COVID-19. Only in-frame clones appear in the TCRdb table, and some are missing; sequencing was by immunoSEQ multiplex PCR. The repertoire holds approximately 170,000 clones, with 83% as singletons. The specimen was PBMCs or T cells enriched from blood (not recorded which). The source of these receptors is a woman aged 45-60 years in a cohort exposed to, infected with or recovered from COVID-19 (not recorded which).

The J gene is TRBJ2-5, the V gene TRBV29-1; D perhaps matches TRBD2 (7 bases). The CDR3 runs 16 residues. Germline V gene sequence: CDR1 SQVTM, CDR2 ANQGSEA. Trimming removed 1 base from V and 4 bases from J, with 19 bases in between. This chain's CDR3 is CSVEGPRGGGRETQYF. Here the CDR3 DNA reads TGCAGCGTTGAAGGTCCGAGGGGCGGGGGCCGAGAGACCCAGTACTTC. Complete variable domain (other parts from reference TRBV29-1 and TRBJ2-5): SAVISQKPSRDICQRGTSLTIQCQVDSQVTMMFWYRQQPGQSLTLIATANQGSEATYESGFVIDKFPISRPNLTFSTLTVSNMSPEDSSIYLCSVEGPRGGGRETQYFGPGTRLLVL.

Concerning this clone itself: The junction shows a germline mismatch at one end, possibly a read error. The chain uses TRBV7-7 and TRBJ2-1; 7 nucleotides agree with TRBD2. The V gene's germline CDR1 is SSHAT and CDR2 FNYEAQ (reference sequence). This CDR3 region has 15 residues. The CDR3 reads CASSPSAGPYNEQFF. Here the CDR3 DNA reads TGTGCTAGCAGCCCCTCAGCGGGGCCATACAATGAGCAGTTCTTC.

The rearrangement uses TRBV6-4 and TRBJ2-2, with D perhaps TRBD1 (5 bases). Germline CDR1 is MRHNA and CDR2 is SNTAGT. Trimming removed 3 bases from V and 1 base from J, with 9 bases in between. The CDR3 contains 15 residues. The CDR3 sequence is CASSESQGNTGELFF. CDR3 coding DNA: TGTGCCAGCAGTGAGTCCCAGGGGAACACCGGGGAGCTGTTTTTT.

The CDR3 DNA sequence: TGTGCCAGCAGTGGGGGGGGTGCTAACTATGGCTACACCTTC. Its translation is CASSGGGANYGYTF. The rearrangement uses TRBV28 and TRBJ1-2; weak D call: TRBD1 (5 bases). The CDR3 covers 14 residues. Trimming took off 5 bases at V and 0 bases at J, with 10 bases between the two ends. CDR1 is MDHEN and CDR2 is SYDVKM in the germline V gene.

The chain has TRBV19 and TRBJ2-2; 12 nucleotides line up with TRBD2. V lost 9 bases, J lost 1 base, and 18 bases stayed unmatched. Per germline, CDR1 LNHDA and CDR2 SQIVND (reference sequence). The length of the CDR3 is 20 residues. The CDR3, as DNA: TGTGCCAGCACAAGTCTAGCGGGGGGGCAGAACCCTTTGAACACCGGGGAGCTGTTTTTT. This sequence encodes CASTSLAGGQNPLNTGELFF.

The DNA for the CDR3 is TGTGCCAGCAGTTTATGGGGGACATCTGGAAACACCATATATTTT. Encoded protein: CASSLWGTSGNTIYF. J is TRBJ1-3 and V is TRBV28, with D perhaps matching TRBD1 (6 bases). The CDR3 length is 15 residues. The germline V gene encodes CDR1 MDHEN and CDR2 SYDVKM. Trimming stripped 0 bases from V and 1 base from J, with 7 bases between. Looking up the rest from reference TRBV28 and TRBJ1-3 gives the full variable domain: DVKVTQSSRYLVKRTGEKVFLECVQDMDHENMFWYRQDPGLGLRLIYFSYDVKMKEKGDIPEGYSVSREKKERFSLILESASTNQTSMYLCASSLWGTSGNTIYFGEGSWLTVV.

The chain employs TRBV19 and TRBJ1-1; tentative D call: TRBD1 (6 bases). The V gene's germline CDR1 is LNHDA and CDR2 SQIVND (reference sequence). V lost 6 bases, J lost 0 bases, and 11 bases lay in between. This CDR3 is 14 amino acids long. CDR3 in DNA: TGTGCCAGTAGATCGGACAGAATGAACACTGAAGCTTTCTTT. Protein: CASRSDRMNTEAFF.

This chain joins TRBV5-6 and TRBJ1-3, with D uncertain. V dropped 0 bases and J dropped 0 bases, with 10 bases sitting between them. Germline lookup yields CDR1 SGHDT and CDR2 YYEEEE. The CDR3 contains 16 residues. The CDR3 spells CASSLGPGNSGNTIYF. The CDR3 bases are TGTGCCAGCAGCTTGGGGCCAGGCAACTCTGGAAACACCATATATTTT.

The J gene is TRBJ2-2, the V gene TRBV5-1, with D tentatively TRBD1 (5 bases). The CDR3 is made up of 15 amino acids. V lost 1 base and J lost 3, with 10 bases in between. Germline CDR1 reads SGHRS; CDR2 reads YFSETQ. The CDR3 sequence is CASSLPLGDTGELFF. The CDR3 DNA sequence: TGCGCCAGCAGCTTGCCCCTAGGGGACACCGGGGAGCTGTTTTTT.

V usage is TRBV11-2 and J usage is TRBJ1-3; D remains unclear. The germline V gene has CDR1 SGHAT and CDR2 FQNNGV. The V end was cut by 3 bases, the J end by 4 bases, with 7 bases between. This CDR3 comprises 13 residues. The CDR3 DNA follows: TGTGCCAGCAGCTTGGCACAGGGAAACACCATATATTTT. This codes for CASSLAQGNTIYF.

The genes are TRBV10-2 and TRBJ2-7; 10 bases fit TRBD2. This CDR3 has 14 residues. The J segment lost 3 bases and the V segment lost 4 bases, leaving 3 bases of the junction unmatched. Per germline, CDR1 WSHSY and CDR2 SAAADI. The CDR3 nucleotides are TGCGCCAGCAGTGCTAGCGGGAGTATCTACGAGCAGTACTTC. This codes for CASSASGSIYEQYF.